A selection of T cell receptor beta chains follows, all from one sample in a study of blood T cell repertoires in COVID-19. Sequenced by immunoSEQ multiplex PCR; TCRdb stores in-frame clones only, minus some. The sample consists of 150,000 to 200,000 clones, 80% to 85% of them appearing once. The sequenced sample was PBMCs or T cells enriched from blood (not recorded which). The receptors were gathered from a woman in her fifties or sixties who had recovered from COVID-19. The CDR3 runs from the conserved cysteine through the conserved F or W. The order of the fields is V gene, J gene, CDR3 protein.

v_gene: TRBV7-9
j_gene: TRBJ2-1
CDR3aa: CASSSTVRYEQFF

v_gene: TRBV2
j_gene: TRBJ1-5
CDR3aa: CASSGQGSNQPQHF

v_gene: TRBV7-2
j_gene: TRBJ1-6
CDR3aa: CASSLGQVAPLHF

v_gene: TRBV19
j_gene: TRBJ1-4
CDR3aa: CASSMSQGSNEKLFF

v_gene: TRBV4-3
j_gene: TRBJ2-3
CDR3aa: CASSQDPNDRDFKDTQYF

v_gene: TRBV2
j_gene: TRBJ2-3
CDR3aa: CASSVHSSTDTQYF

v_gene: TRBV6-5
j_gene: TRBJ1-4
CDR3aa: CATKRSGEKLFF

v_gene: TRBV9
j_gene: TRBJ2-5
CDR3aa: CASSADHGTSGGLQETQYF

v_gene: TRBV19
j_gene: TRBJ1-5
CDR3aa: CASNQFNQPQHF

v_gene: TRBV7-9
j_gene: TRBJ1-2
CDR3aa: CASSLARQGQGGYTF

v_gene: TRBV16
j_gene: TRBJ1-5
CDR3aa: CASSLREGGLQPQHF